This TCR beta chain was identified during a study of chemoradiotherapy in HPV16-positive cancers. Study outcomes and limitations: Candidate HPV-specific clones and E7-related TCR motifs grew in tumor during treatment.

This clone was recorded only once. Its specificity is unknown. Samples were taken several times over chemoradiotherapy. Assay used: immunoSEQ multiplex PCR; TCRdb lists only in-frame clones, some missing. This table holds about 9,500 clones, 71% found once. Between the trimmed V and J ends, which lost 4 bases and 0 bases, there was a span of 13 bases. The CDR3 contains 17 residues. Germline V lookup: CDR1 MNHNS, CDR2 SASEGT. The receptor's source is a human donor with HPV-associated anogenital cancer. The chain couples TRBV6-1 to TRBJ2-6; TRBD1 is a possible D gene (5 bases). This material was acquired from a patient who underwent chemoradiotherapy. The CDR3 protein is CASSAYLDSSGANVLTF. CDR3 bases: TGTGCCAGCAGTGCCTACCTTGACAGCTCTGGGGCCAACGTCCTGACTTTC.